This T cell receptor beta chain came from a study of spatial heterogeneity in lung cancer (dated by TCRdb to between 2019 and 2020). Concerning the study at large: More beta-chain than alpha-chain transcripts were consistently detected, likely reflecting higher beta-chain transcript abundance. In the raw uncorrected reads, each unique combination of TCR and UMI appeared on average more than ten times. In non-small cell lung cancer, the study quantitatively compared TCR alpha and beta repertoires across several tumor regions, matched nontumor lung, and blood. Nonsynonymous mutation counts, determined by whole-exome sequencing of tumor tissue, were related to features of the TCR repertoire. Both alpha and beta chains were TCR-sequenced in 210 or so tumor regions, roughly 70 matched nontumor lung samples and 45 to 60 PBMC samples obtained at surgery.

About this clonotype: Its antigen is unknown. No clone much larger than this one lies a single base away; base qualities are absent.

The CDR3 holds 16 amino acids from the cysteine to the phenylalanine. The only DNA kept is the CDR3, 48 bases in frame from the first base. The V end gives up 5 bases and the J end 1 base, leaving 8 bases in the junction not matched to a gene. Based on the germline V gene, the CDR1 and CDR2 sequences are SGHRS and YFSETQ. General study outcomes and caveats: Ubiquitous expanded tumor TCRs were found in blood more often at tumor resection than at routine follow-up. Confirming at a functional level the hypothesis that regional TCRs recognize regional mutations was considered to require additional single-cell paired TCR alpha and beta sequencing.

Read against the paper, the sample's time point label means: sample taken at primary tumor resection. For TCR sequencing, whole RNA was extracted from tumor and nontumor lung tissue, or from cryopreserved PBMC samples, and no cell sorting was done. The donors were 70 or so patients from the lung TRACERx cohort who had early-stage, untreated non-small cell lung cancer. Only patients for whom sufficient RNA was available from at least two tumor regions were selected for TCR sequencing. Library method: 5' RACE. Instrument on record: NextSeq 500. In the TCR library protocol, a unique molecular identifier was attached to each TCR cDNA molecule so that PCR and sequencing errors could be corrected. The paper's data handling went like this. TCR identification, UMI-based error correction and CDR3 extraction were performed with Decombinator tools. Expanded TCRs were defined as those above a frequency of 2 per 1,000, corresponding to the top 1% of the tumor frequency distribution. Each repertoire was subsampled 100 times to 5,000 TCRs, after which Renyi diversity was computed with the R vegan package. CDR3 similarity networks were built from amino acid triplet string-kernel similarity, connecting CDR3s with pairwise similarity above 0.82. TCRdb took the public reads, trimmed them with fastp at Q25, ran MiXCR for clone calling and kept in-frame beta chains. Rows are combined by CDR3 protein, so each entry shows the most common genes and DNA. In this record, the V and J calls reflect TCRdb's handling and not the investigators' own analysis. This sample has roughly 49,000 distinct CDR3 sequences in its table, and under 7.5% of those were observed once. About 2.6% of the sample rests with the top ten.

This sequence originates from a female donor with early-stage non-small cell lung cancer. The sequencing here drew on PBMCs, taken at surgery. Recombination linked TRBV5-1 to TRBJ2-5; TRBD2 agrees with 10 junctional bases. The CDR3 amino acid sequence is: CASSISGGQSQETQYF. Here is the DNA: TGCGCCAGCAGTATTAGCGGGGGGCAAAGCCAAGAGACCCAGTACTTC. When the CDR3 is completed using the reference TRBV5-1 and TRBJ2-5 genes on either side, the full variable domain is KAGVTQTPRYLIKTRGQQVTLSCSPISGHRSVSWYQQTPGQGLQFLFEYFSETQRNKGNFPGRFSGRQFSNSRSEMNVSTLELGDSALYLCASSISGGQSQETQYFGPGTRLLVL.